The rows below give T cell receptor beta chains drawn from one sample of a study of blood T cell repertoires in COVID-19. Only in-frame clones appear in the TCRdb table, and some are missing; sequencing was by immunoSEQ multiplex PCR. This sample has about 140,000 clones; more than 60% occur once, and the top ten carry about 1.8%. The sample consisted of peripheral blood. All receptors come from a woman in her sixties with acute or convalescent COVID-19. Each CDR3 is given with its conserved first and last residue. Each record gives: CDR3 length, D gene, J gene, V gene, clone size, CDR3 DNA, CDR3 protein. The D gene is left open where the match is weak. Clone sizes are given selectively: once, few, many, or a class where the clone is expanded.

>17|-|TRBJ1-1|TRBV5-1|-
TGCGCCAGCAGCTCGGATGGTCCAGGGGCCGTGAACACTGAAGCTTTCTTT
CASSSDGPGAVNTEAFF
>15|TRBD1|TRBJ1-1|TRBV9|-
TGTGCCAGCAGCGACCCCGGGACAGGGGGCACTGAAGCTTTCTTT
CASSDPGTGGTEAFF
>17|TRBD2|TRBJ2-1|TRBV29-1|-
TGCAGCGTTGAAGATCCGAGGACTAGCGGGAGCCTTAGGGAGCAGTTCTTC
CSVEDPRTSGSLREQFF
>15|TRBD2|TRBJ2-7|TRBV5-1|-
TGCGCCAGCAGCTGGACTAGCGGGCCAGCCTACGAGCAGTACTTC
CASSWTSGPAYEQYF
>13|TRBD1|TRBJ1-5|TRBV6-5|-
TGTGCCAGCAGCCGACAGGGCTATCAGCCCCAGCATTTT
CASSRQGYQPQHF
>16|-|TRBJ2-2|TRBV24-1|once
TGTGCCACCAGTGACCGCGGGACCACGAACACCGGGGAGCTGTTTTTT
CATSDRGTTNTGELFF
>16|-|TRBJ2-2|TRBV18|-
TGTGCCAGCTCACGAGACGGGAGAGCGAACACCGGGGAGCTGTTTTTT
CASSRDGRANTGELFF
>15|-|TRBJ2-7|TRBV27|-
TGTGCCAGCAGTTTATATGGGACACCCACGGTGGAGCAGTACTTC
CASSLYGTPTVEQYF
>15|-|TRBJ2-5|TRBV6-5|-
TGTGCCACCCGTCTACAGTCCTCCCTAAGGGAGACCCAGTACTTC
CATRLQSSLRETQYF
>14|-|TRBJ1-4|TRBV18|-
TGTGCCAGCTCAAAGGGGGTGAAAGATGAAAAACTGTTTTTT
CASSKGVKDEKLFF
>14|TRBD2|TRBJ2-2|TRBV6-5|-
TGTGCCAGCAGTTCAGGACTAGCTGCCGGGGAGCTGTTTTTT
CASSSGLAAGELFF
>13|-|TRBJ2-1|TRBV18|-
TGTGCCAGCTCACCCGTGACTAGGTATAATCAGTTCTTC
CASSPVTRYNQFF
>18|TRBD2|TRBJ2-5|TRBV28|-
TGTGCCAGCAGTCCCATGCGGACTAGCGGGAGGGGTTTGGAGACCCAGTACTTC
CASSPMRTSGRGLETQYF
>18|-|TRBJ2-7|TRBV29-1|-
TGCAGCGTGGGGGGCTGGGGGACTATCCCTTCTAGGACCTACGAGCAGTACTTC
CSVGGWGTIPSRTYEQYF
>14|-|TRBJ2-7|TRBV24-1|-
TGTGCCACCAGCCTGACAGGAAACTCCTACGAGCAGTACTTC
CATSLTGNSYEQYF
>14|TRBD1|TRBJ2-7|TRBV28|-
TGTGCCAGCAGGTCGGGACAGGTCATCTACGAGCAGTACTTC
CASRSGQVIYEQYF
>18|TRBD1|TRBJ1-4|TRBV3-1/TRBV3-2|-
TGTGCCAGCAGCCTTCTATCCTTTCGGGACAGCACTAATGAAAAACTGTTTTTT
CASSLLSFRDSTNEKLFF
>20|TRBD2|TRBJ2-1|TRBV18|-
TGTGCCAGCTCACCAACCCGGACAGGTGGGACTAGCGGGAGTAGCGGTGAGCAGTTCTTC
CASSPTRTGGTSGSSGEQFF
>15|-|TRBJ2-1|TRBV19|-
TGTGCCAGTAGTATTAGTAGCGGAGGTTACAATGAGCAGTTCTTC
CASSISSGGYNEQFF